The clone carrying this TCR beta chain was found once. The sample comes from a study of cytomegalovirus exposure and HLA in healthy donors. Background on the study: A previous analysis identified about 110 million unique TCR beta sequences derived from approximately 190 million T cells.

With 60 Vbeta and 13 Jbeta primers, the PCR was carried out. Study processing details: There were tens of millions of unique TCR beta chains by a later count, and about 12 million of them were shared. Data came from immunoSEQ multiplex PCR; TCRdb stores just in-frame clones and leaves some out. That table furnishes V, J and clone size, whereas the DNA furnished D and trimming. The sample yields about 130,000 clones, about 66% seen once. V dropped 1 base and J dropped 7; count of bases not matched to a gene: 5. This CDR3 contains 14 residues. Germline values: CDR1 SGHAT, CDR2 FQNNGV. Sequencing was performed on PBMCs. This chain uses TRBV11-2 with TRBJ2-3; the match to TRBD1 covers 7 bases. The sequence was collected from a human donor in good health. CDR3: CASSLGEDRYTQYF. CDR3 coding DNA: TGTGCCAGCAGCTTAGGAGAGGACAGGTATACGCAGTATTTT.